A single sample gave rise to the 27 T cell receptor beta chains below, sequenced in a study of T cell repertoires in chronic hepatitis B. Sequencing was performed with immunoSEQ multiplex PCR; in TCRdb, only in-frame clones are kept and a portion is missing. The top ten hold roughly 14% of the sample, which has approximately 480 clones, 84% seen once. The sequenced sample consisted of HBV polymerase (pol387) epitope-specific CD8+ T cells from PBMCs. Receptors originate from a human donor with chronic hepatitis B virus infection.

The chain employs TRBV7-9 and TRBJ1-1; D remains ambiguous. The V gene's germline CDR1 is SEHNR and CDR2 FQNEAQ (reference sequence). V gave up 4 bases and J gave up 10 bases, with 16 bases separating them. This CDR3 is 13 amino acids long. In DNA form, the CDR3 reads TGTGCCAGCAGCTCTGGAGCGGACTTTCCAGCTTTCTTT. Encoded protein: CASSSGADFPAFF.

The count of this clone is one. The J gene is TRBJ1-1, the V gene TRBV27; D gene unclear. This CDR3 contains 14 residues. The germline V and J ends were trimmed by 9 bases and 10 bases, with 24 bases remaining between them. CDR1 and CDR2 (germline): MNHEY, SMNVEV (reference sequence). CDR3 protein: CASGVRTGEVVAFF. The CDR3 bases are TGTGCCAGTGGTGTAAGGACGGGAGAGGTGGTAGCTTTCTTT.

The chain combines TRBV13 with TRBJ1-3; D not resolved. The CDR3 is 15 residues long. V gave up 5 bases and J gave up 2 bases, with 13 bases separating them. The germline V gene encodes CDR1 PRHDT and CDR2 FYEKMQ (reference sequence). The CDR3 coding sequence is TGTGCCAGCAGCCGATCTGATAGCCCTGGAAACACCATATATTTT. Its protein is CASSRSDSPGNTIYF.

The V call is TRBV19, the J call TRBJ1-1, with 9 nucleotides matching TRBD1. V trimming: 5 bases; J trimming: 1 base; junction bases outside the gene matches: 8. CDR3 length: 16 amino acids. The germline gives CDR1 LNHDA, CDR2 SQIVND (reference sequence). CDR3 in amino acids: CASSPYGTGWNTEAFF. The CDR3 bases are TGTGCCAGTAGTCCGTACGGGACAGGGTGGAACACTGAAGCTTTCTTT.

The chain combines TRBV6-6 with TRBJ1-1; D is unresolved. CDR1 is MNHNY and CDR2 is SVGAGI in the germline V gene (reference sequence). Trimming shortened V by 6 bases and J by 5 bases, and 10 bases separated the two germline ends. The CDR3 totals 12 residues. For the CDR3, the DNA is TGTGCCAGCAGGACCGGGAGGACTGAAGCTTTCTTT. This gives the protein CASRTGRTEAFF.

The rearrangement uses TRBV7-9 and TRBJ1-1, with D uncertain. Looked up from germline, CDR1 is SEHNR and CDR2 is FQNEAQ (reference sequence). Trimming took off 4 bases at V and 0 bases at J, with 15 bases between the two ends. This CDR3 has 16 amino acids. The CDR3 sequence is CASSSQTSGMNTEAFF. CDR3 nucleotides: TGTGCCAGCAGCTCCCAGACAAGTGGTATGAACACTGAAGCTTTCTTT.

The rearrangement uses TRBV29-1 and TRBJ2-3; a weak D match, TRBD1 (5 bases). Trimming removed 4 bases from V and 0 bases from J, with 11 bases in between. This CDR3 is built from 14 residues. The germline V gene encodes CDR1 SQVTM and CDR2 ANQGSEA. CDR3 loop: CSVVPGPSTDTQYF. For the CDR3, the DNA is TGCAGCGTTGTCCCAGGGCCAAGCACAGATACGCAGTATTTT.

This rearrangement joins TRBV4-3 to TRBJ1-1, with 8 nucleotides matching TRBD1. V shed 3 bases, J shed 5 bases, and the junction held 17 bases outside the gene matches. The germline gives CDR1 LGHNA, CDR2 YSLEER. CDR3 length: 18 amino acids. The CDR3 nucleotides read TGCGCCAGCAGCCACCCCTGGGGCAGGGGGCGTTGGAGGACTGAAGCTTTCTTT. Its protein is CASSHPWGRGRWRTEAFF.

This clone is labeled as hyperexpanded. The V call is TRBV7-6, the J call TRBJ2-6; D possibly corresponds to TRBD1 (6 bases). This CDR3 has 17 amino acids. Trimming cost V 3 bases and J 0 bases, with 12 bases left between them. CDR1 and CDR2 (germline): SGHVS, FNYEAQ. DNA of the CDR3: TGTGCCAGCAGCTTGGGACAATCTTTCTCTGGGGCCAACGTCCTGACTTTC. Translated: CASSLGQSFSGANVLTF.

This rearrangement joins TRBV9 to TRBJ2-3; D ambiguous. The V gene lost 0 bases and the J gene lost 2 bases, with 7 bases spanning the gap. Germline CDR1 is SGDLS and CDR2 is YYNGEE. The CDR3 length is 14 residues. This CDR3 reads CASSVGAVTDTQYF. CDR3 DNA sequence: TGTGCCAGCAGCGTAGGAGCCGTCACAGATACGCAGTATTTT.

The V call is TRBV19, the J call TRBJ2-1; 7 bases agree with TRBD1. Germline V gene lookup returns CDR1 LNHDA and CDR2 SQIVND (reference sequence). The CDR3 extends over 15 amino acids. V lost 7 bases and J lost 10; bases outside the gene matches: 16. The CDR3 coding sequence is TGTGCCAGTACCCTTACCGGGACAGTTCGCGGGGAGCAGTTCTTC. Protein product: CASTLTGTVRGEQFF.

V is TRBV27 and J is TRBJ2-1; unclear D gene. Trimming removed 6 bases from V and 8 bases from J, with 20 bases in between. The CDR3 runs to 15 residues. Germline CDR1 and CDR2: MNHEY and SMNVEV (reference sequence). As DNA, the CDR3 is TGTGCCAGCAGCACTGCCCACCACGGAATGGATGAGCAGTTCTTC. Encoded protein: CASSTAHHGMDEQFF.

The chain has TRBV2 and TRBJ2-1; D may match TRBD1 or TRBD2 (5 bases each). There are 20 residues in the CDR3. V was clipped by 2 bases and J by 1 base, with 24 bases between them. Germline V gives CDR1 SNHLY, CDR2 FYNNEI. In nucleotides, the CDR3 is TGTGCCAGCAGTGAACAGTGGGGCGTCCACCACCCGGGGTCCTACAATGAGCAGTTCTTC. It codes for CASSEQWGVHHPGSYNEQFF.

The rearrangement uses TRBV7-9 and TRBJ2-1, with TRBD2 identical over 7 bases. The CDR3 covers 16 residues. The germline V gene encodes CDR1 SEHNR and CDR2 FQNEAQ (reference sequence). After removal of 6 bases from V and 5 bases from J, the junction contained 13 bases not matched to a gene. The CDR3 here is CASRARLAPVHNEQFF. Written as DNA, the CDR3 is TGTGCCAGCAGAGCCCGACTAGCCCCCGTCCACAATGAGCAGTTCTTC.

This clone has just one count. This chain uses TRBV10-3 with TRBJ1-1; D is undetermined. Trimming removed 2 bases from V and 6 bases from J, with 13 bases in between. This CDR3 is built from 14 residues. Germline V lookup: CDR1 ENHRY, CDR2 SYGVKD. CDR3 nucleotide sequence: TGTGCCATCAGTGAGGACTTGCTCCTCCCTGAAGCTTTCTTT. Translating gives CAISEDLLLPEAFF.

The rearrangement uses TRBV6-6 and TRBJ1-5, with D possibly being TRBD1 (6 bases). Germline V CDR1 and CDR2: MNHNY, SVGAGI (reference sequence). The CDR3 has 16 residues. V gave up 2 bases and J gave up 2 bases, with 13 bases separating them. The CDR3 spells CASSYDWGQGNQPQHF. CDR3 DNA: TGTGCCAGCAGTTACGACTGGGGGCAAGGCAATCAGCCCCAGCATTTT.

J is TRBJ2-5 and V is TRBV5-8; D is uncertain. This CDR3 contains 15 residues. Germline V gene lookup returns CDR1 SGHTS and CDR2 YDEGEE. With 4 bases removed from V and 2 bases from J, the gap between germline ends came to 15 bases. CDR3 DNA: TGTGCCAGCAGCCCCCCTTTTGACTCTCAAGAGACCCAGTACTTC. It is translated as CASSPPFDSQETQYF.

The chain carries TRBV18 and TRBJ1-2, with D possibly TRBD1 on 5 matching bases. This CDR3 has 15 residues. V lost 5 bases to trimming and J lost 0 bases, with 13 bases between them. CDR1 is KGHSH and CDR2 is LQKENI in the germline V gene. This chain's CDR3 is CASSMLGAANYGYTF. CDR3 DNA sequence: TGTGCCAGCTCAATGCTTGGGGCCGCTAACTATGGCTACACCTTC.

This clone was seen only once. The chain combines TRBV16 with TRBJ2-5; 7 bases agree with TRBD2. The DNA matches TRBJ2-7 better at its end, which makes the J call doubtful. Germline CDR1 and CDR2: KGHSY and FQNENV. This CDR3 is 15 amino acids long. The CDR3 sequence: CASSQHGGSAYEQYF. CDR3 nucleotides: TGTGCCAGCAGCCAACACGGGGGGTCCGCCTACGAGCAGTACTTC.

The J gene is TRBJ1-4, the V gene TRBV15; TRBD1 might be the D (6 bases). The CDR3 loop spans 18 amino acids. V was pared by 0 bases and J by 0 bases, with 14 bases between. Looked up from germline, CDR1 is LNHNV and CDR2 is YYDKDF (reference sequence). CDR3 DNA sequence: TGTGCCACCAGCAGAGATTCGTACAGGGTGCCAACTAATGAAAAACTGTTTTTT. This gives the protein CATSRDSYRVPTNEKLFF.

This clone has only a few counts. This chain uses TRBV4-1 with TRBJ1-5; D remains unclear. V was trimmed by 6 bases and J by 7 bases, leaving 22 bases between them. Germline values: CDR1 MGHRA, CDR2 YSYEKL. The CDR3 loop spans 16 amino acids. CDR3 nucleotides: TGCGCCAGCAGTTTAGACCCGGGGAGAGTTGGACAGCCCCAGCATTTT. Translated: CASSLDPGRVGQPQHF.

This chain joins TRBV21-1 and TRBJ2-5; the table gives TRBD2 as D, unverified against the DNA. TRBV21-1 constitutes a pseudogene. The CDR3 consists of 16 residues. CDR3 coding DNA: TGTGCCAGCAGTTCTTTTCTAGCTACACTTTCTGAGACCCAGTACTTC. This codes for CASSSFLATLSETQYF.

V usage is TRBV15 and J usage is TRBJ1-1, with 8 bases aligning to TRBD1. The germline gives CDR1 LNHNV, CDR2 YYDKDF (reference sequence). CDR3 length: 15 residues. J lost 4 bases, V lost 2 bases, and 6 bases had no gene match. CDR3 bases: TGTGCCACCAGCAGACCAGGACAGGGCCCCACTGAAGCTTTCTTT. This encodes CATSRPGQGPTEAFF. The whole variable domain, remainder taken from reference TRBV15 and TRBJ1-1, is DAMVIQNPRYQVTQFGKPVTLSCSQTLNHNVMYWYQQKSSQAPKLLFHYYDKDFNNEADTPDNFQSRRPNTSFCFLDIRSPGLGDTAMYLCATSRPGQGPTEAFFGQGTRLTVV.

The chain employs TRBV18 and TRBJ1-2; D is ambiguous. V was cut by 4 bases and J by 3 bases, with 12 bases left in between. The CDR3 is 14 amino acids. Germline V lookup: CDR1 KGHSH, CDR2 LQKENI. This CDR3 is CASSLSGPHYGYTF. In DNA form, the CDR3 reads TGTGCCAGCTCACTTAGCGGGCCGCACTATGGCTACACCTTC. Full variable domain (outside the CDR3, taken from reference TRBV18 and TRBJ1-2): NAGVMQNPRHLVRRRGQEARLRCSPMKGHSHVYWYRQLPEEGLKFMVYLQKENIIDESGMPKERFSAEFPKEGPSILRIQQVVRGDSAAYFCASSLSGPHYGYTFGSGTRLTVV.

This clone is a singleton in its sample. The J gene is TRBJ1-1, the V gene TRBV4-1; D might be TRBD1 (5 bases). This CDR3 is 15 amino acids long. The ends were cut back, 3 bases at V and 1 base at J, with 12 bases in the middle. The V gene's germline CDR1 is MGHRA and CDR2 YSYEKL. The CDR3 DNA is TGCGCCAGCAGCCATACGTGGACACCGAACACTGAAGCTTTCTTT. It translates to CASSHTWTPNTEAFF.

The rearrangement uses TRBV28 and TRBJ1-1, with 10 bases identical to TRBD1. CDR3 length: 15 amino acids. From germline, CDR1 is MDHEN and CDR2 SYDVKM. J gave up 4 bases and V 0 bases, and 2 bases lay outside the gene matches. The DNA of the CDR3 is TGTGCCAGCAGTTTATGGGGGACAGGGGCCACTGAAGCTTTCTTT. Translating it yields CASSLWGTGATEAFF. Drawing the rest from reference TRBV28 and TRBJ1-1, the complete variable domain is DVKVTQSSRYLVKRTGEKVFLECVQDMDHENMFWYRQDPGLGLRLIYFSYDVKMKEKGDIPEGYSVSREKKERFSLILESASTNQTSMYLCASSLWGTGATEAFFGQGTRLTVV.

The sample holds one count of this clone. This chain joins TRBV21-1 and TRBJ1-2; TRBD1, the table's D call, lacks a check against the DNA. TRBV21-1 is described as a pseudogene. The CDR3 covers 16 residues. The CDR3 sequence is CASNKESRGIAYGYTF. CDR3 bases: TGTGCCAGCAACAAGGAAAGTAGGGGAATTGCCTATGGCTACACCTTC.